Below, 20 T cell receptor beta chains from the same sample are listed, as sequenced in a study of CD8 T cells in ankylosing spondylitis. TCRdb processed the 5' RACE reads anew with MiXCR; each CDR3 protein has one entry. This sample has about 320,000 distinct CDR3 sequences, with roughly 12% found just once. The material sequenced was blood, either unsorted or a sorted T cell fraction (not recorded which). The receptors were sampled from a female donor with ankylosing spondylitis or in good health (not recorded which).

The sample holds many counts of this clonotype. The V call is TRBV5-1, the J call TRBJ2-3, with D unresolved. The V end lost 0 bases, the J end lost 2 bases, and 13 bases lay between the germline ends. Germline lookup yields CDR1 SGHRS and CDR2 YFSETQ. This CDR3 region has 16 residues. CDR3 residues: CASSLVQTIHTDTQYF. CDR3 nucleotide sequence: TGCGCCAGCAGCTTGGTCCAGACCATCCACACAGATACGCAGTATTTT.

This clonotype was found a few times. The chain combines TRBV25-1 with TRBJ1-2; 8 nucleotides align to TRBD1. The CDR3 sequence is 15 residues long. The junction had 14 bases not matched to a gene; V was cut back by 6 bases and J by 8 bases. Per the germline V gene, CDR1 is MGHDK and CDR2 is SYGVNS. In DNA, the CDR3 is TGTGCCAGCAGCCTATCGGGGCAGGGGGCGGCCGGCTACACCTTC. Translation gives CASSLSGQGAAGYTF.

The chain joins TRBV14 to TRBJ2-7; D is ambiguous. This CDR3 is 13 amino acids long. Trimming left V 4 bases short and J 6 bases short, with 13 bases between. Germline lookup yields CDR1 SGHDN and CDR2 FVKESK. DNA of the CDR3: TGTGCCAGCAGCCTCGGTGTGGGTACCGAGCAGTACTTC. Amino acid sequence: CASSLGVGTEQYF.

This clonotype was found many times. The rearrangement joins TRBV20-1 to TRBJ2-7; D may correspond to TRBD1 or TRBD2 (5 bases each). This CDR3 has 15 residues. Looked up from germline, CDR1 is DFQATT and CDR2 is SNEGSKA (reference sequence). The V end lost 7 bases, the J end lost 2 bases, and 21 bases lay between the germline ends. The DNA for the CDR3 is TGCAGTGTTCGGGGCGTACCGGCTTCCCCCTACGAGCAGTACTTC. This sequence encodes CSVRGVPASPYEQYF.

This clonotype has at least ten counts. The V call is TRBV29-1, the J call TRBJ2-3; 7 bases fit TRBD1. Germline V gene data show CDR1 as SQVTM and CDR2 as ANQGSEA. The J segment lost 0 bases and the V segment lost 5 bases, leaving 8 bases of the junction unmatched. The CDR3 covers 15 residues. In DNA form, the CDR3 reads TGCAGCGTTTGTCTTCTGGGACAGAGCACAGATACGCAGTATTTT. This codes for CSVCLLGQSTDTQYF.

In its sample, this clonotype was seen many times. The gene calls are TRBV4-3 and TRBJ2-1; D may be TRBD2 (7 bases). Germline CDR1 reads LGHNA; CDR2 reads YSLEER. The V and J ends lost 0 bases and 9 bases respectively, with 15 bases between them. The CDR3 is made up of 15 amino acids. CDR3 sequence (DNA): TGCGCCAGCAGCCAAGAAAGGGGGGGAAGGGGTGAGCAGTTCTTC. This gives the protein CASSQERGGRGEQFF.

This clonotype was detected ten times or more. This chain connects TRBV5-6 to TRBJ1-1; no definite D call. Per the germline V gene, CDR1 is SGHDT and CDR2 is YYEEEE. V was pared by 1 base and J by 2 bases, with 9 bases between. CDR3 length: 14 residues. The chain's CDR3 is CASSLYMSNTEAFF. In nucleotides, the CDR3 is TGTGCCAGCAGCTTGTATATGTCAAACACTGAAGCTTTCTTT.

This clonotype was counted many times. The CDR3 loop reads CASSYKTSGDYEQYF. CDR3 DNA: TGTGCCAGCAGTTACAAGACTAGCGGGGACTACGAGCAGTACTTC. V and J are TRBV6-5 and TRBJ2-7, with 11 bases that match TRBD2. Germline trimming cut 2 bases from V and 3 bases from J; bases unmatched to any gene: 3. The CDR3 contains 15 residues. Germline assignment: CDR1 MNHEY and CDR2 SVGAGI.

V gene TRBV12-3 or TRBV12-4 combines with J gene TRBJ2-7, with 9 nucleotides matching TRBD1. The CDR3 is 15 residues long. The ends lost 5 bases at V and 2 bases at J; junction bases unmatched: 7. In DNA, the CDR3 is TGTGCCAGCAGTAAACAGGGGGCATCACCCTACGAGCAGTACTTC. Translated: CASSKQGASPYEQYF.

This clonotype was found many times. The rearrangement uses TRBV29-1 and TRBJ2-5, with D maybe TRBD2 (6 bases). This CDR3 is built from 11 residues. The V gene's germline CDR1 is SQVTM and CDR2 ANQGSEA. Written as DNA, the CDR3 is TGCAGTGCCGGGACTCAAGAGACCCAGTACTTC. It codes for CSAGTQETQYF.

This clonotype was counted a few times. The rearrangement links TRBV5-1 to TRBJ1-1; TRBD1 is a possible D gene (5 bases). In germline, CDR1 is SGHRS, CDR2 YFSETQ. V dropped 0 bases and J dropped 2 bases, with 14 bases sitting between them. The length of the CDR3 is 16 residues. The CDR3: CASSLAREPKNTEAFF. The CDR3 DNA sequence: TGCGCCAGCAGCTTGGCCAGGGAACCCAAAAACACTGAAGCTTTCTTT.

The chain has TRBV7-6 and TRBJ2-1; 7 positions agree with TRBD2. The CDR3 spans 16 residues. J gave up 2 bases and V 1 base, and 5 bases lay outside the gene matches. Germline CDR1 and CDR2: SGHVS and FNYEAQ. The CDR3 loop reads CASSLDGGSTYNEQFF. The CDR3 DNA reads as TGTGCCAGCAGCTTAGACGGCGGGAGCACCTACAATGAGCAGTTCTTC.

This clonotype was counted between two and nine times. The chain is built from TRBV5-1 and TRBJ1-1; TRBD1 might be the D (5 bases). V lost 4 bases and J lost 4, with 17 bases in between. Germline CDR1 is SGHRS and CDR2 is YFSETQ. This CDR3 is 15 amino acids long. The CDR3 here is CASSPPPGERTEAFF. CDR3 bases: TGCGCCAGCAGCCCACCCCCGGGGGAGCGCACTGAAGCTTTCTTT.

The chain is built from TRBV19 and TRBJ1-1; the D is unclear. The CDR3 length is 15 residues. Deletions cut 7 bases from V and 2 bases from J, with 17 bases between. Germline CDR1 reads LNHDA; CDR2 reads SQIVND (reference sequence). The CDR3 coding sequence is TGTGCCAGTATTGGGGTGCGGCAGGCTAACACTGAAGCTTTCTTT. It is translated as CASIGVRQANTEAFF.

The rearrangement uses TRBV20-1 and TRBJ2-1, with 12 bases that match TRBD2. The CDR3 consists of 18 residues. The trim removed 4 bases at V and 3 bases at J, leaving 13 bases unmatched. Germline V gives CDR1 DFQATT, CDR2 SNEGSKA (reference sequence). CDR3 bases: TGCAGTGCTACCGCCACTAGCGGGGGGCAGGAGGGCTACAATGAGCAGTTCTTC. Protein: CSATATSGGQEGYNEQFF.

The rearrangement joins TRBV11-1 to TRBJ2-7; D possibly corresponds to TRBD1 (5 bases). The V end lost 2 bases, the J end lost 2 bases, and 22 bases lay between the germline ends. The germline CDR1 and CDR2 sequences are SGHAT and FQDESV (reference sequence). This CDR3 comprises 18 residues. CDR3 DNA sequence: TGTGCCAGCAGCTTACTCCCCTCAGGGCAGGGTAAGACCTACGAGCAGTACTTC. Its protein product is CASSLLPSGQGKTYEQYF.

Remarks on this clonotype: A much larger clone lies one base from this, so it may be a read error. The chain employs TRBV6-6 and TRBJ2-1, with unresolved D. V was cut by 10 bases and J by 6 bases, with 13 bases left in between. CDR1 is MNHNY and CDR2 is SVGAGI in the germline V gene (reference sequence). The CDR3 is 12 residues long. For the CDR3, the DNA is TGTGCCACACGGAAATCTGGCAATGAGCAGTTCTTC. It is translated as CATRKSGNEQFF.

This clonotype has just a few counts. A junction boundary mismatches the germline segment, possibly from a read error. CDR3 region: CASSLSETDNKGYPF. CDR3 coding DNA: TGTGCCAGCAGTTTATCAGAGACAGACAACAAGGGCTACCCCTTC. The rearrangement links TRBV12-3 or TRBV12-4 to TRBJ1-2; weak D call: TRBD1 (5 bases). This CDR3 is built from 15 residues.

The rearrangement uses TRBV5-8 and TRBJ1-4, with a possible D match to TRBD1 (6 bases). CDR1 SGHTS and CDR2 YDEGEE come from the germline V gene. This CDR3 is 15 amino acids long. Trimming cost V 1 base and J 5 bases, with 12 bases left between them. The CDR3 here is CASSLLDRSNEKLFF. The CDR3 region has the DNA TGTGCCAGCAGCTTGTTGGACAGATCAAATGAAAAACTGTTTTTT.

This clonotype has a handful of counts. The chain is built from TRBV5-1 and TRBJ2-7; a weak D match, TRBD1 (6 bases). Germline CDR1 SGHRS, CDR2 YFSETQ. V was shortened by 1 base and J by 3 bases, with 14 bases between the two germline ends. This CDR3 spans 15 amino acids. The CDR3 spells CASSLTPDSNYEQYF. DNA of the CDR3: TGCGCCAGCAGCTTGACCCCGGACAGCAACTACGAGCAGTACTTC.